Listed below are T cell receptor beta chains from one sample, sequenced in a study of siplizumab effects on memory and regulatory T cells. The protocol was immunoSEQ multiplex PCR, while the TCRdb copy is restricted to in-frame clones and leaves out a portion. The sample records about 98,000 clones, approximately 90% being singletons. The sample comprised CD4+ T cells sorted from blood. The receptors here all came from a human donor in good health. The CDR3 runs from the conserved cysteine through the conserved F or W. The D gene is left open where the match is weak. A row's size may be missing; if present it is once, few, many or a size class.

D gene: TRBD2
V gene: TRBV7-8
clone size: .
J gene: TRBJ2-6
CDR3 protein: CASSVLAGGSGANVLTF
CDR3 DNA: TGTGCCAGCAGCGTACTAGCGGGGGGCTCTGGGGCCAACGTCCTGACTTTC

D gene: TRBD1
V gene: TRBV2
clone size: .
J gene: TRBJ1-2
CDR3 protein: CASSDPGTGGPGYTF
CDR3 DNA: TGTGCCAGCAGTGACCCTGGGACAGGGGGACCTGGCTACACCTTC

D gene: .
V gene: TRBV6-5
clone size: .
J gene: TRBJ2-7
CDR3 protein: CASSYRGAFNEQYF
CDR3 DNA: TGTGCCAGCAGTTACAGGGGAGCTTTTAACGAGCAGTACTTC

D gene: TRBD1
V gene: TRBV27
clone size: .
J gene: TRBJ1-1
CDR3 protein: CASSRYRGPGNTEAFF
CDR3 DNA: TGTGCCAGCAGTCGGTACAGGGGGCCGGGGAACACTGAAGCTTTCTTT

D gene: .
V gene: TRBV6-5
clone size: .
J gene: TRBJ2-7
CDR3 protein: CASSYSASAYEQYF
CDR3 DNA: TGTGCCAGCAGTTACTCGGCTAGCGCCTACGAGCAGTACTTC

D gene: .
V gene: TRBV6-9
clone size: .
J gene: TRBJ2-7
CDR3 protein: CASSYFVSGSGEQYF
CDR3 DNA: TGTGCCAGCAGTTACTTTGTTTCAGGATCCGGTGAGCAGTACTTC

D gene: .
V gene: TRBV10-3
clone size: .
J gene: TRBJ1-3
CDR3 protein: CAISLGSSGNTIYF
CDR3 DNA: TGTGCCATCAGCCTAGGTTCCTCTGGAAACACCATATATTTT

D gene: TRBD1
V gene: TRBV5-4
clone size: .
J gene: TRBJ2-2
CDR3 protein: CASSTGQGAQTGELFF
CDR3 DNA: TGTGCCAGCAGCACCGGACAGGGGGCTCAAACCGGGGAGCTGTTTTTT

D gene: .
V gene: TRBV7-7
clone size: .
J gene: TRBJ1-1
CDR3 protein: CASSPSQGSTEAFF
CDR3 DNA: TGTGCCAGCAGCCCTAGCCAGGGATCCACTGAAGCTTTCTTT

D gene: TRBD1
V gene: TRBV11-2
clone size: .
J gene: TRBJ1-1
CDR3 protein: CASSPRDRGNTEAFF
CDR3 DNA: TGTGCCAGCAGCCCTAGGGACAGGGGGAACACTGAAGCTTTCTTT

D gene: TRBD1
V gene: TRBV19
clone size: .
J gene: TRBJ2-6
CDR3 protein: CASSLQGPRANVLTF
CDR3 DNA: TGTGCCAGTAGCCTACAGGGGCCCAGGGCCAACGTCCTGACTTTC

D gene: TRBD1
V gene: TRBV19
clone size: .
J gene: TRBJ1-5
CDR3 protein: CASSIRDRGARNQPQHF
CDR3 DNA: TGTGCCAGTAGTATTCGGGACAGGGGCGCCCGAAATCAGCCCCAGCATTTT

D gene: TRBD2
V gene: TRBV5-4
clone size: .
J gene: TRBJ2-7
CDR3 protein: CASSFSLAGRSYEQYF
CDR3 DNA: TGTGCCAGCAGCTTTAGCCTAGCGGGACGATCCTACGAGCAGTACTTC

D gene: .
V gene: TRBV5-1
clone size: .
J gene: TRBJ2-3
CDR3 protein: CASRWVHLSTDTQYF
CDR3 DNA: TGCGCCAGTCGATGGGTACACCTCAGCACAGATACGCAGTATTTT

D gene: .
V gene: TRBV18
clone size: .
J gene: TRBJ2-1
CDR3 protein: CASSSSGGYNEQFF
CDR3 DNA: TGTGCCAGCTCTTCGAGCGGCGGATACAATGAGCAGTTCTTC

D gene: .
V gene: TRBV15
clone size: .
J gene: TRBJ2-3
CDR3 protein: CATSIRPGLTDTQYF
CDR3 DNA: TGTGCCACCAGCATACGACCTGGTCTTACAGATACGCAGTATTTT

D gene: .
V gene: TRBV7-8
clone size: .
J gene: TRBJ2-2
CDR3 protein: CASSSQANTGELFF
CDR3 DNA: TGTGCCAGCAGCTCCCAGGCGAACACCGGGGAGCTGTTTTTT

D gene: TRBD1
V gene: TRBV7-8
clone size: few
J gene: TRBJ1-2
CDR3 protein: CASSYGQGSYGYTF
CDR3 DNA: TGTGCCAGCAGCTATGGACAGGGGTCCTATGGCTACACCTTC

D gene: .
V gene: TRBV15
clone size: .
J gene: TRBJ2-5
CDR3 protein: CATSRDRGETQYF
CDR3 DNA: TGTGCCACCAGCAGAGATCGGGGGGAGACCCAGTACTTC

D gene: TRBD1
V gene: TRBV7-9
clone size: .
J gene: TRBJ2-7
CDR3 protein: CASSLAGTGGLEQYF
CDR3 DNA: TGTGCCAGCAGCTTGGCCGGGACAGGTGGCCTCGAGCAGTACTTC

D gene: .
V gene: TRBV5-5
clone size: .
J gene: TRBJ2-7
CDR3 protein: CASSSGLTPYEQYF
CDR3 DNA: TGTGCCAGCAGCTCGGGTCTCACCCCCTACGAGCAGTACTTC

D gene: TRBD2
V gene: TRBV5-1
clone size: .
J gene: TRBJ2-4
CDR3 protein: CASSPGTSGTKNIQYF
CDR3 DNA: TGCGCCAGCAGCCCGGGGACTAGCGGGACAAAAAACATTCAGTACTTC

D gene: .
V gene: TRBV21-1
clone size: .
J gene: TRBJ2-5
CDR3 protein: CASSNQAGLQETQYF
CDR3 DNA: TGTGCCAGCAGCAATCAGGCAGGCCTCCAAGAGACCCAGTACTTC

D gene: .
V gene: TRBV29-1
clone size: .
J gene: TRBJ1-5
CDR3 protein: CSVVESGGFGNQPQHF
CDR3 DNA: TGCAGCGTTGTCGAGTCGGGGGGGTTTGGCAATCAGCCCCAGCATTTT

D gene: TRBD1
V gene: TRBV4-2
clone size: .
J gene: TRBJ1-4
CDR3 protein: CASSGGQARSGKLFF
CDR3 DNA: TGTGCCAGCAGCGGAGGACAGGCAAGATCGGGAAAACTGTTTTTT

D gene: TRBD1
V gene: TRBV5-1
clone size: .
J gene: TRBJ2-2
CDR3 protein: CASSLTGGGELFF
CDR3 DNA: TGCGCCAGCAGCTTGACAGGGGGCGGGGAGCTGTTTTTT

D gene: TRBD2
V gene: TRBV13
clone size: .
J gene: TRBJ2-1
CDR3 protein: CASSPTLGRVRREQFF
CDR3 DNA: TGTGCCAGCAGCCCGACCCTCGGGAGGGTAAGGCGGGAGCAGTTCTTC

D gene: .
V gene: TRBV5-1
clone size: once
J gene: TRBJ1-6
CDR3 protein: CASSKSGREDSPLHF
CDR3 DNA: TGCGCCAGCAGCAAGTCGGGACGGGAGGATTCACCCCTCCACTTT

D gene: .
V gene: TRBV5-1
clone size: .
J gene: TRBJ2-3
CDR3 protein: CASSLEGGVSTDTQYF
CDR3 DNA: TGCGCCAGCAGCTTGGAAGGGGGGGTCAGCACAGATACGCAGTATTTT

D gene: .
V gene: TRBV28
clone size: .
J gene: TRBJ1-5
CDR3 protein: CASRPGVYNQPQHF
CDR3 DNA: TGTGCCAGCAGACCAGGGGTATACAATCAGCCCCAGCATTTT

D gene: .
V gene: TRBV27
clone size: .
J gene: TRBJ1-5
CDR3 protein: CASRDSYNQPQHF
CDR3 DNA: TGTGCCAGCAGAGACAGCTACAATCAGCCCCAGCATTTT

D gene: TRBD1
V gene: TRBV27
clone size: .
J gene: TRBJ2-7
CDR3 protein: CASSLGTGFYEQYF
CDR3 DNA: TGTGCCAGCAGTTTAGGGACAGGGTTCTACGAGCAGTACTTC

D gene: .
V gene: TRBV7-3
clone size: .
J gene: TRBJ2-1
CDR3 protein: CASSLGVTYNEQFF
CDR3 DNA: TGTGCCAGCAGCTTAGGGGTTACCTACAATGAGCAGTTCTTC

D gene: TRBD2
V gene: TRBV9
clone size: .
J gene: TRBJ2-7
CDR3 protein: CASSVGLAGEEQYF
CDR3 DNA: TGTGCCAGCAGCGTAGGCCTAGCGGGAGAGGAGCAGTACTTC

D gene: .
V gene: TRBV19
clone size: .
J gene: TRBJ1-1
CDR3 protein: CASSLGRLNTEAFF
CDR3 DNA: TGTGCCAGTAGTCTGGGACGCCTGAACACTGAAGCTTTCTTT

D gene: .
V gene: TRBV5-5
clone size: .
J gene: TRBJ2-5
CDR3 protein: CASSPGPPRTAQETQYF
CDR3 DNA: TGTGCCAGCAGCCCCGGCCCTCCTCGGACAGCCCAAGAGACCCAGTACTTC

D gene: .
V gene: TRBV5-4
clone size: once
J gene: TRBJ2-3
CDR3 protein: CASSLDGTYNTDTQYF
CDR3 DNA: TGTGCCAGCAGCTTAGACGGGACTTATAACACAGATACGCAGTATTTT

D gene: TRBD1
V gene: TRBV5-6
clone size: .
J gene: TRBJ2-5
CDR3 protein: CASSLRNRGRRETQYF
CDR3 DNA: TGTGCCAGCAGCCTCCGAAACAGGGGGCGCCGAGAGACCCAGTACTTC

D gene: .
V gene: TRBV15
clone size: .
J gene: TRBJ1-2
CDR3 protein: CATSRGGDSGYTF
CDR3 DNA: TGTGCCACCAGCAGAGGAGGGGATTCGGGCTACACCTTC

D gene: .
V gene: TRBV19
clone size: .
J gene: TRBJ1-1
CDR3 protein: CASSIRGGTEAFF
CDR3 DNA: TGTGCCAGTAGTATTAGGGGTGGCACTGAAGCTTTCTTT

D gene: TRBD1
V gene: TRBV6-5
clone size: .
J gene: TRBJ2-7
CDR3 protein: CASSRGQDYEQYF
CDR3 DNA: TGTGCCAGCAGCCGGGGACAGGACTACGAGCAGTACTTC

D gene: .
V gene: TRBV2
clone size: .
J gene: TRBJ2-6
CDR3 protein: CASTLRRERSGANVLTF
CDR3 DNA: TGTGCCAGCACCCTCCGGAGGGAGAGGTCTGGGGCCAACGTCCTGACTTTC

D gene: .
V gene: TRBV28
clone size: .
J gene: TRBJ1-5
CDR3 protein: CASRKDSNQPQHF
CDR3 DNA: TGTGCCAGCAGAAAGGACAGCAATCAGCCCCAGCATTTT

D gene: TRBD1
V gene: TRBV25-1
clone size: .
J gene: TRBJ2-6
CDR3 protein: CASSGGQGGYGANVLTF
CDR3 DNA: TGTGCCAGCAGTGGCGGACAGGGGGGGTATGGGGCCAACGTCCTGACTTTC

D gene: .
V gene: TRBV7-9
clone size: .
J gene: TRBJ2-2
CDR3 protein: CASSFRLANTGELFF
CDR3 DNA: TGTGCCAGCAGCTTTAGGCTAGCGAACACCGGGGAGCTGTTTTTT

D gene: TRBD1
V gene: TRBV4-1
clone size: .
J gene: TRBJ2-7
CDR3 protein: CASSQAPTGIYEQYF
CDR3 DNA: TGCGCCAGCAGCCAAGCTCCGACAGGGATCTACGAGCAGTACTTC

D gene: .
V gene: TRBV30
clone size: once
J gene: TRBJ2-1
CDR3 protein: CAWLEWREQFF
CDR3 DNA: TGTGCCTGGCTTGAGTGGCGCGAGCAGTTCTTC

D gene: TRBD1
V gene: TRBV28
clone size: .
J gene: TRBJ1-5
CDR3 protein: CASRETGGYNQPQHF
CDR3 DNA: TGTGCCAGCAGGGAGACAGGGGGATACAATCAGCCCCAGCATTTT